The rows below give T cell receptor beta chains drawn from one sample of a study of blood T cell repertoires in COVID-19. Assay used: immunoSEQ multiplex PCR; TCRdb lists only in-frame clones, some missing. The table has approximately 31,000 clones, approximately 93% seen once. Sequencing was carried out using peripheral blood. These receptors came from a man between 60 and 75 years old with acute or convalescent COVID-19. CDR3s include the opening cysteine and the closing phenylalanine or tryptophan. The D gene is left open where the match is weak. Clone size is given for some rows only: seen once, a few or many times, or a class if the clone is expanded.

>TRBV7-2|-|TRBJ2-1|-
TGTGCCAGCAGCTTAGTAGCGGATTCCTACAATGAGCAGTTCTTC
CASSLVADSYNEQFF
>TRBV6-5|-|TRBJ1-5|-
TGTGCCAGCAGTTCAGGTGACAATCAGCCCCAGCATTTT
CASSSGDNQPQHF
>TRBV9|-|TRBJ2-6|-
TGTGCCAGCAGCGTCAGACACTCTGGGGCCAACGTCCTGACTTTC
CASSVRHSGANVLTF
>TRBV5-1|-|TRBJ2-1|-
TGCGCCAGCAGCCCTGGTGTGGGGGAGGTACGCAATGAGCAGTTCTTC
CASSPGVGEVRNEQFF
>TRBV10-3|once|TRBJ2-7|-
TGTGCCATCAGTGAACGAGGAAGGGAGTACGAGCAGTACTTC
CAISERGREYEQYF
>TRBV27|-|TRBJ1-6|-
TGTGCCAGCAGTCCAGCGAGGGAATCACCCCTCCACTTT
CASSPARESPLHF
>TRBV29-1|-|TRBJ2-3|-
TGCAGCGTCGGCCTAGCGAACACAGATACGCAGTATTTT
CSVGLANTDTQYF
>TRBV24-1|-|TRBJ2-3|-
TGTGCCACCAGTGAGGACTCCGAAGCAGATACGCAGTATTTT
CATSEDSEADTQYF
>TRBV27|-|TRBJ1-1|-
TGTGCCAGCAGTTTGGGGCGGAACACTGAAGCTTTCTTT
CASSLGRNTEAFF
>TRBV5-1|few|TRBJ1-1|-
TGCGCCAGCAGCAAAAACAGGGTTCCAAACACTGAAGCTTTCTTT
CASSKNRVPNTEAFF
>TRBV5-6|-|TRBJ1-5|-
TGTGCCAGCAGCTTTGGCGGGATATATAGCAATCAGCCCCAGCATTTT
CASSFGGIYSNQPQHF
>TRBV10-3|-|TRBJ1-5|-
TGTGCCATCAGTGAGTCCCCGCCCGGGAGCCAGCCCCAGCATTTT
CAISESPPGSQPQHF
>TRBV7-2|-|TRBJ2-1|TRBD2
TGTGCCAGCAGCTTAACGACTAGCGGGGGTGAGCAGTTCTTC
CASSLTTSGGEQFF
>TRBV19|-|TRBJ1-4|-
TGTGCCAGTAGTCGCGGAGGGCCGAGGGAAAAACTGTTTTTT
CASSRGGPREKLFF
>TRBV21-1|-|TRBJ1-5|-
TGTGCCAGCAGCAAAACGGACAATGAGCATTTT
CASSKTDNEHF
>TRBV7-2|-|TRBJ2-5|-
TGTGCCAGCAGCTTAAGACTCGTGGCTCGCCAAGAGACCCAGTACTTC
CASSLRLVARQETQYF
>TRBV10-3|-|TRBJ1-5|-
TGTGCCATCAGTGACGGTGTCCGCGGCAATCAGCCCCAGCATTTT
CAISDGVRGNQPQHF
>TRBV4-1|-|TRBJ1-5|-
TGCGCCAGCAGCCACGGGGTATTAAATCAGCCCCAGCATTTT
CASSHGVLNQPQHF
>TRBV28|-|TRBJ2-7|-
TGTGCCAGCAGTGAACAGGGCTACGAGCAGTACTTC
CASSEQGYEQYF
>TRBV27|-|TRBJ2-2|-
TGTGCCAGCAGTCCCACTGGGAACACCGGGGAGCTGTTTTTT
CASSPTGNTGELFF
>TRBV30|few|TRBJ1-2|-
TGTGCCTGGCGGGGGTACGGAGGCTACACCTTC
CAWRGYGGYTF
>TRBV4-1|-|TRBJ2-7|-
TGCGCCAGCAGCCACAGGGAAAGTTACGAGCAGTACTTC
CASSHRESYEQYF
>TRBV29-1|-|TRBJ1-1|-
TGCAGCGTCGGGGGGCGCGACACTGAAGCTTTCTTT
CSVGGRDTEAFF
>TRBV5-1|-|TRBJ2-2|TRBD2
TGCGCCAGCAGCTCTCCTACTAGCGGGAGCAACACCGGGGAGCTGTTTTTT
CASSSPTSGSNTGELFF
>TRBV2|-|TRBJ1-1|TRBD1
TGTGCCAGCAGTGACGTACAGGGGATGAACACTGAAGCTTTCTTT
CASSDVQGMNTEAFF
>TRBV20-1|-|TRBJ2-1|TRBD1
TGCAGTGCCAGGGACAGGAATGAGCAGTTCTTC
CSARDRNEQFF
>TRBV6-5|-|TRBJ1-1|TRBD1
TGTGCCAGCAGTTCAGCCGGGACAGGGAATTCTGAAGCTTTCTTT
CASSSAGTGNSEAFF
>TRBV5-1|-|TRBJ2-3|TRBD2
TGCGCCAGCAGCTTGACGGCTAGCGGGAGACCAGATACGCAGTATTTT
CASSLTASGRPDTQYF
>TRBV29-1|-|TRBJ2-5|TRBD2
TGCAGCGGCTCGACTAGCGGGAGATGGGGCAAAGAGACCCAGTACTTC
CSGSTSGRWGKETQYF
>TRBV6-5|once|TRBJ1-5|TRBD1
TGTGCCAGCAGCCCGGGGGACAGGGCCGGGCGGCCCCAGCATTTT
CASSPGDRAGRPQHF
>TRBV27|-|TRBJ2-1|TRBD2
TGTGCCAGCAGTTCCCCGATGACTAGCGGCTACAATGAGCAGTTCTTC
CASSSPMTSGYNEQFF
>TRBV19|-|TRBJ2-1|TRBD2
TGTGCCAGTAGTATTATGGCTAGCGGGTACAATGAGCAGTTCTTC
CASSIMASGYNEQFF
>TRBV6-6|once|TRBJ1-1|TRBD1
TGTGCCAGCAGCCAAGACAGGGGAACTGAAGCTTTCTTT
CASSQDRGTEAFF
>TRBV4-3|-|TRBJ1-3|-
TGCGCCAGCAGCCAAGATTCCATTTCCAGCTCTGGAAACACCATATATTTT
CASSQDSISSSGNTIYF
>TRBV2|-|TRBJ2-4|TRBD1
TGTGCCAGTTCCTTAACCCGGGACAGGAAGTACTTC
CASSLTRDRKYF
>TRBV5-1|-|TRBJ2-4|TRBD1
TGCGCCAGCAGCGTATATGCTTCAGGGGGTGCCAAAAACATTCAGTACTTC
CASSVYASGGAKNIQYF
>TRBV28|few|TRBJ1-1|TRBD1
TGTGCCATCCGAGTCCGGGACAGGGCTTCTGAAGCTTTCTTT
CAIRVRDRASEAFF
>TRBV7-2|-|TRBJ1-2|TRBD1
TGTGCCAGCAGCCAGGGACAGGCTCGTGGCTACACCTTC
CASSQGQARGYTF
>TRBV29-1|-|TRBJ2-7|-
TGCAGCGCCCGAGGGTGGAGCTCCTACGAGCAGTACTTC
CSARGWSSYEQYF
>TRBV19|-|TRBJ1-6|TRBD1
TGTGCCAGTAGTGTCAGGGGGAATTCACCCCTCCACTTT
CASSVRGNSPLHF
>TRBV4-2|-|TRBJ1-1|-
TGTGCCAGCAGCCATACGGGACACTCGAACACTGAAGCTTTCTTT
CASSHTGHSNTEAFF
>TRBV5-1|-|TRBJ2-3|TRBD2
TGCGCCAGCAGCTTGGCCATAACTAGCGGGACAGATACGCAGTATTTT
CASSLAITSGTDTQYF
>TRBV18|-|TRBJ1-6|TRBD1
TGTGCCAGCTCACTCGGACAGGGGAATTCACCCCTCCACTTT
CASSLGQGNSPLHF
>TRBV5-8|-|TRBJ1-5|TRBD1
TGTGCCAGCAGCTTGGGGGACAGGGAGGGGAATCAGCCCCAGCATTTT
CASSLGDREGNQPQHF
>TRBV4-2|-|TRBJ1-1|-
TGTGCCAGCAGCCCCCGACAGCTGCACCGGAACACTGAAGCTTTCTTT
CASSPRQLHRNTEAFF
>TRBV3-1/TRBV3-2|-|TRBJ1-2|-
TGTGCCAGCAGCCAACACGGAGGGGATGGCTACACCTTC
CASSQHGGDGYTF